Listed below are T cell receptor beta chains from one sample, sequenced in a study of CD8+CD57+ T cells in acquired aplastic anemia. TCRdb fed the reads into MiXCR, producing one record per CDR3 protein. The sample includes about 150,000 distinct CDR3 sequences, about 48% of them seen just once. The source material was sorted CD4+, CD8+, or CD8+CD57+ T cells (not recorded which) from PBMCs. All receptors come from a human donor with aplastic anemia. Each CDR3 is given with its conserved first and last residue. The D gene is left open where the match is weak. Expanded clones get a size class; other rows say once, few or many, or leave the size out.

J,size,D,V,CDR3,DNA
TRBJ1-6,.,.,TRBV15,CATSPEEQDRSPLHF,TGTGCCACCAGCCCCGAGGAACAGGACCGATCACCCCTCCACTTT
TRBJ2-3,.,.,TRBV24-1,CATSEQRADTQYF,TGTGCCACCAGTGAGCAGCGGGCGGATACGCAGTATTTT
TRBJ1-1,.,.,TRBV19,CASSGGWAGRATEAFF,TGTGCCAGTAGTGGGGGATGGGCAGGGCGAGCCACTGAAGCTTTCTTT
TRBJ1-6,many,.,TRBV9,CASSPRDGGRSPLHF,TGTGCCAGCAGCCCCCGGGACGGAGGCAGGTCACCCCTCCACTTT
TRBJ1-1,.,.,TRBV2,CASSDVSRNTEAFF,TGTGCCAGCAGCGACGTCAGCAGGAACACTGAAGCTTTCTTT
TRBJ2-3,.,.,TRBV24-1,CATSGGNTDTQYF,TGTGCCACCAGTGGTGGGAACACAGATACGCAGTATTTT
TRBJ2-7,once,TRBD2,TRBV20-1,CSARDWAGGSYEQYF,TGCAGTGCTAGAGATTGGGCGGGAGGTTCCTACGAGCAGTACTTC
TRBJ2-7,many,.,TRBV4-2,CASSADPYEQYF,TGTGCCAGCAGCGCAGATCCCTACGAGCAGTACTTC
TRBJ1-2,many,TRBD1,TRBV2,CASTVVIKTGGYGYTF,TGTGCCAGCACCGTGGTAATAAAGACAGGGGGCTATGGCTACACTTTC
TRBJ1-3,.,.,TRBV9,CASSDTSSGNTIYF,TGTGCCAGCAGTGATACTTCCTCTGGAAACACCATATATTTT
TRBJ1-2,many,.,TRBV6-1,CASSNWRGNSGYTF,TGTGCCAGCAGTAATTGGCGGGGGAACAGTGGCTACACCTTC
TRBJ1-2,many,.,TRBV29-1,CSVETLSRQDYGYTF,TGCAGCGTTGAAACCCTGTCGAGACAGGACTATGGCTACACCTTC
TRBJ2-7,many,TRBD2,TRBV25-1,CASTTPGGYEQYF,TGTGCCAGCACGACCCCGGGGGGCTACGAGCAGTACTTC
TRBJ1-2,.,.,TRBV2,CASTREYGYTF,TGTGCCAGCACCAGGGAATATGGCTACACCTTC
TRBJ1-5,few,TRBD1,TRBV6-1,CASRSRGRGQPQHF,TGTGCCAGCAGGAGCAGGGGGCGGGGTCAGCCCCAGCATTTT
TRBJ2-1,.,TRBD1,TRBV27,CASRQGTGGEQFF,TGTGCCAGCAGGCAAGGGACAGGGGGCGAGCAGTTCTTC
TRBJ1-6,many,TRBD1,TRBV27,CASSLFGTGFPSPLHF,TGTGCCAGCAGTTTATTTGGGACAGGGTTTCCATCACCCCTCCACTTT
TRBJ1-4,many,.,TRBV15,CATSPSPGSNEKLFF,TGTGCCACCAGCCCCAGCCCGGGCAGTAATGAAAAACTGTTTTTT
TRBJ2-7,many,TRBD1,TRBV7-9,CASSSDRAPSYEQYF,TGTGCCAGCAGCTCAGACAGGGCCCCCTCCTACGAGCAGTACTTC
TRBJ2-7,.,.,TRBV2,CASAGDSYEQYF,TGTGCCAGCGCAGGCGACTCCTACGAGCAGTACTTC
TRBJ2-3,many,.,TRBV29-1,CSVAEASTDTQYF,TGCAGCGTTGCGGAAGCTAGCACAGATACGCAGTATTTT
TRBJ2-1,many,.,TRBV7-9,CASSATANEQFF,TGTGCCAGCAGCGCAACTGCCAATGAGCAGTTCTTC
TRBJ1-2,many,.,TRBV29-1,CSVDDIYYGYTF,TGCAGCGTTGACGACATCTACTATGGCTACACCTTC
TRBJ2-1,many,TRBD1,TRBV7-9,CASSPLTGELYNEQFF,TGTGCCAGCAGCCCATTGACAGGGGAACTCTACAATGAGCAGTTCTTC
TRBJ1-6,.,.,TRBV10-3,CASSEAISPLHF,TGTGCCAGCAGTGAAGCTATCTCACCCCTCCACTTT
TRBJ2-7,many,.,TRBV29-1,CSVEDRAYEQYF,TGCAGCGTTGAAGATCGTGCCTACGAGCAGTACTTC